This passage covers 20 T cell receptor beta chains from one sample sequenced in a study of Ad26.COV2.S vaccination and SARS-CoV-2 variants. Described treatment: roughly 20 received Ad26.COV2.S at low or high dose, single or two shots; several received placebo; per-sample allocation not given. Sampling happened 63 days after the first vaccine or placebo injection. Assay: immunoSEQ multiplex PCR; the TCRdb copy retains only in-frame clones and omits some. The sample contains roughly 420,000 clones, roughly 90% of which appear only once. Specimen: peripheral blood, collected in a trial of Ad26.COV2.S vaccine versus placebo. The receptors stem from a person aged 18 to 65 who received the Ad26.COV2.S COVID-19 vaccine or a placebo.

This clone was observed a single time. The rearrangement uses TRBV2 and TRBJ2-2; 10 bases agree with TRBD1. CDR3 length: 14 amino acids. Germline assignment: CDR1 SNHLY and CDR2 FYNNEI. Trimming cost V 5 bases and J 6 bases; bases outside gene matches: 3. CDR3 nucleotides: TGTGCCAGCAGTAGGACAGGGGGGTCCGGGGAGCTGTTTTTT. Translating gives CASSRTGGSGELFF. Drawing the rest from reference TRBV2 and TRBJ2-2, the complete variable domain is EPEVTQTPSHQVTQMGQEVILRCVPISNHLYFYWYRQILGQKVEFLVSFYNNEISEKSEIFDDQFSVERPDGSNFTLKIRSTKLEDSAMYFCASSRTGGSGELFFGEGSRLTVL.

This clone is a singleton in its sample. This rearrangement joins TRBV11-2 to TRBJ1-2; 10 bases agree with TRBD1. The V segment lost 5 bases and the J segment 4 bases; nucleotides outside the gene matches: 4. Germline CDR1 reads SGHAT; CDR2 reads FQNNGV. The CDR3 is 14 amino acids. The CDR3 region has the DNA TGTGCCAGCAGCCCGGGACAGGGGATCTATGGCTACACCTTC. It translates to CASSPGQGIYGYTF.

Regarding this clone: The junction shows a germline mismatch at one end, possibly a read error. The chain carries TRBV24-1 and TRBJ2-5; D is possibly TRBD1 or TRBD2 (5 bases each). Per the germline V gene, CDR1 is KGHDR and CDR2 is SFDVKD. The length of the CDR3 is 13 residues. For the CDR3, the DNA is TGTGCCACCGGTGAGGGGCCCGGAGAGACCCAGTACTTC. Encoded protein: CATGEGPGETQYF.

The chain carries TRBV5-8 and TRBJ1-1; D is perhaps TRBD1 (6 bases). V was trimmed by 0 bases and J by 6 bases, leaving 15 bases between them. The CDR3 has 15 amino acids. The germline gives CDR1 SGHTS, CDR2 YDEGEE. The DNA for the CDR3 is TGTGCCAGCAGCTTGGGTAGGGGGATCGGTGCTGAAGCTTTCTTT. This sequence encodes CASSLGRGIGAEAFF. Full variable domain (remainder filled in from reference TRBV5-8 and TRBJ1-1): EAGVTQSPTHLIKTRGQQATLRCSPISGHTSVYWYQQALGLGLQFLLWYDEGEERNRGNFPPRFSGRQFPNYSSELNVNALELEDSALYLCASSLGRGIGAEAFFGQGTRLTVV.

V and J are TRBV24-1 and TRBJ2-3; 15 nucleotides line up with TRBD2. Trimming cost V 4 bases and J 2 bases; bases outside gene matches: 12. From germline, CDR1 is KGHDR and CDR2 SFDVKD. CDR3 size: 20 residues. The CDR3 protein is CATSDYGLAGGPIPTDTQYF. The CDR3 DNA reads as TGTGCCACCAGTGACTATGGACTAGCGGGGGGGCCTATACCCACAGATACGCAGTATTTT.

The rearrangement uses TRBV24-1 and TRBJ2-2; possible D gene TRBD1, 8 bases. The CDR3 length is 16 residues. Germline-derived CDR1 and CDR2 are KGHDR and SFDVKD. V was cut by 5 bases and J by 4 bases, with 16 bases left in between. The CDR3 spells CATSGLNRGGTGELFF. DNA of the CDR3: TGTGCCACCAGTGGTCTAAACAGGGGGGGCACCGGGGAGCTGTTTTTT.

The chain combines TRBV3-1 (or the pseudogene TRBV3-2) with TRBJ2-4; 9 positions match TRBD1. The CDR3 is 15 amino acids. Trimming removed 5 bases from V and 6 bases from J; junction bases left unmatched: 8. Germline CDR1 LGHDT, CDR2 YNNKEL (reference sequence). The CDR3 nucleotides are TGTGCCAGCAGCTCCGGGACAGGGATCGGAAACATTCAGTACTTC. Amino acids: CASSSGTGIGNIQYF.

This clone has a single count. The chain employs TRBV21-1 and TRBJ1-2; the table's D call TRBD1 went unverified against the DNA. TRBV21-1 has pseudogene status. The CDR3 has 18 residues. The CDR3 DNA reads TGTGCCAGCAGCAAAGGAGGGGACAGGCCCTCTGAAATCTATGGCTACACCTTC. It codes for CASSKGGDRPSEIYGYTF.

DNA of the CDR3: TGCGCCAGCAGCCAAGAGACTAGCGTTAATGCGTACGAGCAGTACTTC. Protein sequence: CASSQETSVNAYEQYF. The chain joins TRBV4-1 to TRBJ2-7; 8 bases align to TRBD2. Germline V CDR1 and CDR2: MGHRA, YSYEKL. The CDR3 totals 16 residues. After removal of 0 bases from V and 4 bases from J, the junction contained 8 bases not matched to a gene.

The chain links TRBV3-1 (or the pseudogene TRBV3-2) to TRBJ2-2; D unresolved. This CDR3 comprises 17 residues. Per germline, CDR1 LGHDT and CDR2 YNNKEL (reference sequence). The ends were cut back, 0 bases at V and 5 bases at J, with 16 bases in the middle. The CDR3 sequence: CASSQDPRVPRTGELFF. The CDR3 nucleotides are TGTGCCAGCAGCCAAGATCCACGTGTCCCTCGTACCGGGGAGCTGTTTTTT.

The table lists this clone with a few counts. The CDR3 sequence: CASSQTPGHTYEQYF. The CDR3 nucleotides read TGTGCCAGCAGCCAAACGCCGGGACATACATACGAGCAGTACTTC. V usage is TRBV3-1 (or the pseudogene TRBV3-2) and J usage is TRBJ2-7; D is possibly TRBD1 (6 bases). Trimming stripped 2 bases from V and 4 bases from J, with 15 bases between. CDR3 length: 15 amino acids. Germline lookup yields CDR1 LGHDT and CDR2 YNNKEL (reference sequence).

The chain links TRBV7-9 to TRBJ2-5; 8 nucleotides match TRBD1. V was clipped by 4 bases and J by 2 bases; unmatched bases: 9. The CDR3 totals 16 residues. CDR1 and CDR2 from the germline V gene are SEHNR and FQNEAQ (reference sequence). CDR3 amino acids: CASSYGQGRLQETQYF. The CDR3 bases are TGTGCCAGCAGCTACGGACAGGGCCGTCTTCAAGAGACCCAGTACTTC.

This sequence joins TRBV6-6 and TRBJ2-2; unclear D gene. Germline lookup yields CDR1 MNHNY and CDR2 SVGAGI (reference sequence). V lost 6 bases, J lost 5 bases, and 7 bases lay in between. The CDR3 is 12 amino acids. The CDR3 DNA reads TGTGCCAGCAGGCCAGCGACCGGGGAGCTGTTTTTT. Protein sequence: CASRPATGELFF.

This clone appeared a single time. V usage is TRBV5-5 and J usage is TRBJ2-7; unclear D gene. The CDR3 is 15 amino acids. CDR1 and CDR2 (germline): SGHKS, YYEKEE (reference sequence). V was trimmed by 0 bases and J by 3 bases, leaving 13 bases between them. In DNA, the CDR3 is TGTGCCAGCAGCTTGGCACCCACCCAAGACTACGAGCAGTACTTC. Translation gives CASSLAPTQDYEQYF.

This chain connects TRBV4-1 to TRBJ1-1; D gene uncertain. The ends were cut back, 1 base at V and 4 bases at J, with 19 bases in the middle. This CDR3 is built from 17 residues. Per the germline V gene, CDR1 is MGHRA and CDR2 is YSYEKL. The CDR3 bases are TGCGCCAGCAGCCAAGCTACCCACATCCTTCTAGGCACTGAAGCTTTCTTT. It encodes CASSQATHILLGTEAFF.

The chain recombines TRBV7-2 with TRBJ1-1; 7 bases are a match to TRBD1. Unmatched junction bases numbered 12, after V lost 2 bases and J lost 0 bases. This CDR3 is built from 18 residues. Germline V gives CDR1 SGHTA, CDR2 FQGNSA. CDR3 coding DNA: TGTGCCAGCAGCTTACCCCGACAGGGCAAAGAGATGAACACTGAAGCTTTCTTT. Translating gives CASSLPRQGKEMNTEAFF.

The chain is built from TRBV6-1 and TRBJ1-2; no reliable D call. CDR1 and CDR2 (germline): MNHNS, SASEGT. This CDR3 has 12 residues. V dropped 1 base and J dropped 4 bases, with 4 bases sitting between them. The CDR3 reads CASSEEFYGYTF. The CDR3 DNA follows: TGTGCCAGCAGTGAAGAGTTCTATGGCTACACCTTC.

This clone was counted a single time. The rearrangement uses TRBV7-9 and TRBJ2-7, with 8 bases fitting TRBD2. V was pared by 5 bases and J by 3 bases, with 9 bases of the junction left unmatched. This CDR3 region has 15 residues. From germline, CDR1 is SEHNR and CDR2 FQNEAQ (reference sequence). The CDR3 region is CASSVTGGSIYEQYF. In nucleotides, the CDR3 is TGTGCCAGCAGCGTCACGGGGGGGTCGATCTACGAGCAGTACTTC.

The J gene is TRBJ1-5, the V gene TRBV6-2 or TRBV6-3; D might be TRBD1 (5 bases). V was clipped by 4 bases and J by 4 bases, with 11 bases between them. The CDR3 has 14 residues. The germline V gene has CDR1 MNHEY and CDR2 SVGEGT. The CDR3 loop is CASSSPWGNQPQHF. As DNA, the CDR3 is TGTGCCAGCAGTTCCCCTTGGGGGAATCAGCCCCAGCATTTT.

The J gene is TRBJ1-1, the V gene TRBV18, with D unclear. Germline V CDR1 and CDR2: KGHSH, LQKENI. This CDR3 has 14 residues. Between the trimmed V and J ends, which lost 3 bases and 6 bases, there was a span of 14 bases. This CDR3 is CASSPQKEGPEAFF. In nucleotides, the CDR3 is TGTGCCAGCTCACCTCAAAAAGAGGGTCCTGAAGCTTTCTTT.